One sample yielded the 8 T cell receptor beta chains listed below, sequenced in a study of PD-L1 blockade in urothelial cancer. The repertoire was sequenced with immunoSEQ multiplex PCR; TCRdb's copy has only in-frame clones and lacks some. The data show 70,000 to 75,000 clones, approximately 80% seen once. This specimen was PBMCs, taken around atezolizumab (anti-PD-L1) treatment. The source of these receptors is a man aged 65-85 years with urothelial cancer.

V and J are TRBV6-5 and TRBJ2-7; TRBD2 agrees at 7 bases. Trimming cost V 1 base and J 5 bases; bases outside gene matches: 11. The germline V gene encodes CDR1 MNHEY and CDR2 SVGAGI. The CDR3 extends over 16 amino acids. The CDR3 is CASSYFAGVGADEQYF. CDR3 nucleotide sequence: TGTGCCAGCAGTTACTTTGCGGGAGTCGGGGCTGACGAGCAGTACTTC.

This clone showed up just a few times. V is TRBV4-1 and J is TRBJ1-5; no definite D call. The CDR3 is made up of 15 amino acids. Trimming took 3 bases from V and 7 from J, leaving 16 bases between them. The V gene's germline CDR1 is MGHRA and CDR2 YSYEKL. The CDR3 DNA follows: TGCGCCAGCAGCCACCTGACGGGGTTTGGGCAGCCCCAGCATTTT. Encoded protein: CASSHLTGFGQPQHF.

The V gene is TRBV6-6, the J gene TRBJ1-1, with TRBD1 matching 7 bases. Germline values: CDR1 MNHNY, CDR2 SVGAGI (reference sequence). J lost 4 bases, V lost 4 bases, and 6 bases had no gene match. This CDR3 has 14 amino acids. CDR3: CASSFRQGITEAFF. CDR3 nucleotides: TGTGCCAGCAGTTTCCGACAGGGTATCACTGAAGCTTTCTTT.

The rearrangement uses TRBV19 and TRBJ2-1; TRBD2 is a possible D gene (5 bases). The CDR3 sequence is 18 residues long. CDR1 is LNHDA and CDR2 is SQIVND in the germline V gene (reference sequence). V dropped 8 bases and J dropped 1 base, with 24 bases sitting between them. The CDR3 spells CASANRGNPRRSYNEQFF. The CDR3 region has the DNA TGTGCCAGTGCTAATCGGGGAAACCCCCGACGGTCCTACAATGAGCAGTTCTTC.

The rearrangement uses TRBV19 and TRBJ1-2; no reliable D call. The CDR3 has 14 residues. Germline values: CDR1 LNHDA, CDR2 SQIVND (reference sequence). V lost 9 bases and J 4 bases, leaving 18 bases between the germline ends. The CDR3 nucleotides read TGTGCCAGCTCCCCGACCAGGACTCCCTATGGCTACACCTTC. Protein: CASSPTRTPYGYTF.

This clone appeared a few times. In nucleotides, the CDR3 is TGTGCCAGCAGCCCTCAGGGGGCGGGCGGGGAGCTGTTTTTT. Translated, it gives CASSPQGAGGELFF. The chain is built from TRBV7-3 and TRBJ2-2; 8 bases are a match to TRBD1. Germline trimming cut 5 bases from V and 7 bases from J; bases unmatched to any gene: 6. CDR3 size: 14 residues. Germline assignment: CDR1 SGHTA and CDR2 FQGTGA.

The chain recombines TRBV5-1 with TRBJ2-7, with TRBD1 identical over 10 bases. This CDR3 is 14 amino acids long. Per germline, CDR1 SGHRS and CDR2 YFSETQ. Germline trimming cut 4 bases from V and 4 bases from J; bases unmatched to any gene: 5. The CDR3 bases are TGCGCCAGCAGCGTAACGGACAGGGGGTACGAGCAGTACTTC. Protein sequence: CASSVTDRGYEQYF.

The CDR3 protein is CASTFSGGDGYTF. The CDR3 DNA reads as TGTGCCAGCACCTTTTCCGGGGGGGATGGCTACACCTTC. The chain combines TRBV5-5 with TRBJ1-2, with D tentatively TRBD1 (5 bases). CDR1 SGHKS and CDR2 YYEKEE come from the germline V gene (reference sequence). Between the trimmed V and J ends, which lost 6 bases and 6 bases, there was a span of 15 bases. CDR3 length: 13 residues.